What follows are 6 T cell receptor beta chains derived from one specimen sequenced in a study of T cell repertoires in cytomegalovirus infection (dated by TCRdb to the late 2010s). The reads were generated on an Illumina HiSeq 1500. TCRdb itself trimmed the public reads at Q25 with fastp, ran MiXCR and retained productive beta chains. Rows with a matching CDR3 protein are joined into one entry that keeps the most common DNA and genes. The sample contains roughly 100,000 distinct CDR3 sequences, about 15% of them found a single time. The top ten clonotypes cover more than 7% of the sample. Sequencing was done on a sample of PBMCs. The source of these receptors is a human donor in good health (CMV status not recorded). Some clones in this sample may be carry-over from other donors' samples.

This clonotype was recorded a few times. Here the CDR3 reads CASSLAGTSAHYGYTF. The DNA for the CDR3 is TGTGCCAGCAGCTTGGCGGGCACCTCCGCGCACTATGGCTACACCTTC. This rearrangement joins TRBV5-4 to TRBJ1-2; no firm D call. The CDR3 consists of 16 residues. Germline loops: CDR1 SGHNT, CDR2 YYREEE (reference sequence). The V end was cut by 0 bases, the J end by 3 bases, with 15 bases between.

This clonotype was picked up a small number of times. The chain is built from TRBV20-1 and TRBJ2-7, with no clear D. The CDR3 length is 15 residues. Trimming cost V 1 base and J 4 bases, with 17 bases left between them. The germline V gene encodes CDR1 DFQATT and CDR2 SNEGSKA (reference sequence). The CDR3 region is CSARVEVHRAYEQYF. The CDR3 nucleotides are TGCAGTGCTAGAGTAGAGGTTCACCGTGCGTACGAGCAGTACTTC.

This chain connects TRBV20-1 to TRBJ2-5; no firm D call. This CDR3 contains 11 residues. Germline V CDR1 and CDR2: DFQATT, SNEGSKA (reference sequence). The V end was cut by 4 bases, the J end by 0 bases, with 3 bases between. CDR3: CSANHQETQYF. As DNA, the CDR3 is TGCAGTGCTAACCACCAAGAGACCCAGTACTTC.

This clonotype was detected only a few times. The chain combines TRBV10-2 with TRBJ1-1; 7 nucleotides line up with TRBD1. The CDR3 runs 15 residues. J was trimmed by 2 bases and V by 3 bases; bases with no gene match: 6. Germline CDR1 WSHSY, CDR2 SAAADI. Here the CDR3 reads CASSDRGGANTEAFF. CDR3 coding DNA: TGCGCCAGCAGTGACCGAGGGGGCGCCAACACTGAAGCTTTCTTT.

This clonotype was picked up many times. The chain combines TRBV7-2 with TRBJ2-1, with 9 nucleotides matching TRBD1. This CDR3 region has 15 residues. Germline CDR1 SGHTA, CDR2 FQGNSA. The V and J ends lost 6 bases and 5 bases, in that order; junction bases with no gene match: 8. This chain's CDR3 is CASRNRDRANNEQFF. CDR3 nucleotide sequence: TGTGCCAGCAGAAACCGGGACAGGGCAAACAATGAGCAGTTCTTC.

This clonotype has a count of ten or more. This chain uses TRBV6-1 with TRBJ1-4, with 11 bases aligning to TRBD1. This CDR3 is built from 19 residues. Trimming removed 11 bases from V and 3 bases from J; junction bases left unmatched: 20. CDR1 and CDR2 (germline): MNHNS, SASEGT. CDR3 bases: TGTGCCCCCAGGGTCTGGGGACAGGGGGAGTTTAGAGCTAATGAAAAACTGTTTTTT. Translation: CAPRVWGQGEFRANEKLFF.